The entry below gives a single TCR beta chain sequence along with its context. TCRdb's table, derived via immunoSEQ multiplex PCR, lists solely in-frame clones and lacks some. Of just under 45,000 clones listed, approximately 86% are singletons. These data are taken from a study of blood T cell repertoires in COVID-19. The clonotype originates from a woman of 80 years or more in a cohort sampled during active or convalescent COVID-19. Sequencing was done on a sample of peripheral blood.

CDR3 coding DNA: TGTGCCAGCAGCCAAGTTACAGGGGCCGCTGAAGCTTTCTTT. Protein product: CASSQVTGAAEAFF. The rearrangement uses TRBV3-1 (or the pseudogene TRBV3-2) and TRBJ1-1; 7 bases line up with TRBD1. Looked up from germline, CDR1 is LGHDT and CDR2 is YNNKEL (reference sequence). This CDR3 comprises 14 residues. V lost 1 base and J lost 6; bases outside the gene matches: 5.